This T cell receptor beta chain was profiled in a study of CD8+ T cells in alopecia areata. Study-wide context: It was 6 to 18 months of tofacitinib, and then there were 6 months off drug.

Whole-study findings and limits: In patients, TCRs were shared less clearly than in mice, and HLA may possibly be involved.

As regards this clone: The antigen is not known.

Germline values: CDR1 PRHDT, CDR2 FYEKMQ (reference sequence). The trim removed 5 bases at V and 7 bases at J, leaving 17 bases unmatched. The CDR3 has 18 residues. cDNA reverse transcribed from extracted RNA served as the sequencing template. Assay used: immunoSEQ multiplex PCR; TCRdb lists only in-frame clones, some missing. Here the sample spans 140,000 or so clones, 45% to 60% being singletons. Sampling of alopecia areata patients yielded lesional scalp punch biopsies as well as peripheral blood. Sorted populations comprised CD4+ and CD8+ T cells obtained from PBMCs. V and J are TRBV13 and TRBJ2-4, with 10 bases lining up with TRBD2. This TCR came from a human donor with alopecia areata. The specimen was CD4+ T cells sorted from blood, collected at week 0. CDR3 loop: CASSTRRLAGESVNIQYF. In nucleotides, the CDR3 is TGTGCCAGCAGCACCCGCCGCCTAGCGGGAGAATCCGTCAACATTCAGTACTTC.